This TCR beta chain was documented in a study of cytomegalovirus exposure and HLA in healthy donors. This clone has just one count. Its cognate antigen is unknown. Germline-derived CDR1 and CDR2 are MGHRA and YSYEKL. Trimming removed 0 bases at V and 0 bases at J, with 12 bases between. The CDR3 consists of 17 residues. With 60 Vbeta and 13 Jbeta primers, the PCR was carried out. TCRdb's table, derived via immunoSEQ multiplex PCR, lists solely in-frame clones and lacks some. The table includes 150,000 to 180,000 clones, about four fifths detected once. Whole-study findings and limits: Analyzed later, most CMV-associated TCR beta chains appeared HLA-restricted. The authors reported that TCR beta sequences could predict HLA-A and HLA-B alleles. These predictions were accurate for most subjects in the first cohort.

The TCR originated in a man aged 30 to 45 in good health and CMV-seropositive. This chain links TRBV4-1 with TRBJ1-5; D is undetermined. The sequenced material came from PBMCs. The CDR3 loop reads CASSQDGRVYSNQPQHF. The CDR3 DNA sequence: TGCGCCAGCAGCCAAGATGGGAGAGTCTATAGCAATCAGCCCCAGCATTTT.